This TCR beta chain was observed in a study of regulatory T cells in long-lasting Graves disease. Through Arm-PCR of CDR3 regions and iRepertoire HTBI primers, TCR beta libraries were built. TCRdb analysed the multiplex PCR reads with MiXCR anew, one entry per CDR3 protein. The table has over 350,000 distinct CDR3 sequences, over 12% seen once. This clonotype was found many times. The V and J ends lost 5 bases and 0 bases, in that order; junction bases with no gene match: 14. The CDR3 contains 18 residues. In germline, CDR1 is SGHAT, CDR2 FQNNGV. The time point was: newly diagnosed GD, antithyroid drugs for less than 3 months. PBMC-derived RNA was used for the TCR library. The data were also submitted as part of a second study, on T cells in Graves' hyperthyroidism and ophthalmopathy. Per that paper: Blood also carried most thyroid clonotypes expanded above 0.001.

Here the sequenced sample was peripheral blood mononuclear cells (PBMCs), taken at new diagnosis, from a patient treated with antithyroid drugs. The source of this sequence is a woman aged 40-49 years with Graves disease. The chain is built from TRBV11-2 and TRBJ2-5; 8 nucleotides agree with TRBD2. CDR3 in amino acids: CASSPGLLAEGYQETQYF. The CDR3, as DNA: TGTGCCAGCAGCCCCGGGTTACTAGCGGAGGGGTACCAAGAGACCCAGTACTTC. Supplemented by reference TRBV11-2 and TRBJ2-5, the full variable domain reads EAGVAQSPRYKIIEKRQSVAFWCNPISGHATLYWYQQILGQGPKLLIQFQNNGVVDDSQLPKDRFSAERLKGVDSTLKIQPAKLEDSAVYLCASSPGLLAEGYQETQYFGPGTRLLVL.